A few counts support the clone carrying this T cell receptor beta chain. A sample-barcoded 5' primer and a J-beta primer mix were used in a second PCR of about 6 to 11 cycles. Every single cDNA molecule received a tag from a template-switch adaptor with 12 random nucleotides. TCRdb redid the calling of the 5' RACE reads with MiXCR, one entry per CDR3 protein. The repertoire holds 1,500,000 or so distinct CDR3 sequences, with under 55% as singletons. The record originates from a study of blood T cells in healthy people across ages. This sequence originates from a woman under 30 in good health. Sequencing input: blood.

CDR3 loop: CASSSNLGPWETQYF. The CDR3 nucleotides are TGTGCCAGCAGCTCAAACTTGGGCCCTTGGGAGACCCAGTACTTC. The chain recombines TRBV7-9 with TRBJ2-5; D is ambiguous. CDR1 SEHNR and CDR2 FQNEAQ come from the germline V gene (reference sequence). This CDR3 contains 15 residues. Trimming pared 4 bases from V and 5 bases from J, leaving 17 bases between. Using reference TRBV7-9 and TRBJ2-5 for the parts outside the CDR3, the full variable domain is DTGVSQNPRHKITKRGQNVTFRCDPISEHNRLYWYRQTLGQGPEFLTYFQNEAQLEKSRLLSDRFSAERPKGSFSTLEIQRTEQGDSAMYLCASSSNLGPWETQYFGPGTRLLVL.